This entry features one T cell receptor (beta chain) sequence. Its antigen is unknown. Given a much more abundant clone one base away, this may be a read error. This entry comes from a study of T cells in Graves' hyperthyroidism and ophthalmopathy. At the level of the study: The authors collected peripheral blood at initial diagnosis, before any treatment.

Points from the study as a whole: In the blood, most expanded thyroid clonotypes above 0.001 appeared as well.

RNA transcripts gave rise to amplified TCR beta CDR3 regions. First-round RT-PCR of the TCR CDR3 relied on the HTBI primer set. A single record per CDR3 protein comes from TCRdb applying MiXCR to the multiplex PCR reads. This table has fewer than 300,000 distinct CDR3 sequences, around 15% appearing once. CDR3 size: 14 residues. V was clipped by 6 bases and J by 4 bases; unmatched bases: 5. It was uncontrolled infection, other autoimmune disease, pregnancy or lactation that excluded patients. This chain links TRBV12-3 or TRBV12-4 with TRBJ1-4; TRBD1 matches at 7 bases. This TCR derives from a woman in her 50s with Graves' hyperthyroidism that later progressed to Graves' ophthalmopathy. Input material: blood. This chain's CDR3 is CASRLGTVNEKLFF. Written as DNA, the CDR3 is TGTGCCAGCAGGCTAGGGACAGTTAATGAAAAACTGTTTTTT.